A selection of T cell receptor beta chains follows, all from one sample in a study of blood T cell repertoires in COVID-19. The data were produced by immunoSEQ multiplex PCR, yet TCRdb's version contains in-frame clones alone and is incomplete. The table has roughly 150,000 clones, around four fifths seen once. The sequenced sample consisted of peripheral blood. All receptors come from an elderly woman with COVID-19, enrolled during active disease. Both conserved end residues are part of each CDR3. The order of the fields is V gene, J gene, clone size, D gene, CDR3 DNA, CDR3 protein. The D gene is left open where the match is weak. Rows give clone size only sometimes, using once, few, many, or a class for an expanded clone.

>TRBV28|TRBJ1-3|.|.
TGTGCCAGCCCTAGGTCTGGAAACACCATATATTTT
CASPRSGNTIYF
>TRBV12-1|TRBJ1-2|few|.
TGTGCCAGCAGCTTTGGCAGATCCAACTATGGCTACACCTTC
CASSFGRSNYGYTF
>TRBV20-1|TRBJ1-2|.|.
TGCAGTGCTAGTCAGCCATCAGGGGACTATGGCTACACCTTC
CSASQPSGDYGYTF
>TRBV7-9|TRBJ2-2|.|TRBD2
TGTGCCAGCGGACTAGCGGGGGGGCCCGGGGAGCTGTTTTTT
CASGLAGGPGELFF
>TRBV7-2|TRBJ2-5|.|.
TGTGCCAGCAGCTTAGTCAGGACTCAAGAGACCCAGTACTTC
CASSLVRTQETQYF
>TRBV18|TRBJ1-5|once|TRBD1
TGTGCCAGCTCACCACCGGGTCAAGGGGGCCTATATAGCAATCAGCCCCAGCATTTT
CASSPPGQGGLYSNQPQHF
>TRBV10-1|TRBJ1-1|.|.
TGCGCCAGCAGTCGAGGACAGAACACTGAAGCTTTCTTT
CASSRGQNTEAFF
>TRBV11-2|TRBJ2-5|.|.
TGTGCCAGCAGCTTAGCCGTAGGGGGACCTTTGGGAGAGACCCAGTACTTC
CASSLAVGGPLGETQYF
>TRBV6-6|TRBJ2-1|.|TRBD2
TGTGCCAGCGGTCCGAGCGGGCGGGAGGTCCATGAGCAGTTCTTC
CASGPSGREVHEQFF
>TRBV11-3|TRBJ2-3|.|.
TGTGCCAGCAGCAAAGGACAGCCCACAGATACGCAGTATTTT
CASSKGQPTDTQYF
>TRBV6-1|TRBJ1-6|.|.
TGTGCCAGCAGCGAAACCCGGGGAGCCCTGAGCAATTCACCCCTCCACTTT
CASSETRGALSNSPLHF
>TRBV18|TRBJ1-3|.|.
TGTGCCAGCTCACAAAATCAGGGGTTCGACACCATATATTTT
CASSQNQGFDTIYF
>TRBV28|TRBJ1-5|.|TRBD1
TGTGCCATACAACCGGGACAGCACAATCAGCCCCAGCATTTT
CAIQPGQHNQPQHF
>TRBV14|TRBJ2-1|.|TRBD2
TGTGCCAGCAGCCCTTTCACTAGCGCCGGCTCCTACAATGAGCAGTTCTTC
CASSPFTSAGSYNEQFF
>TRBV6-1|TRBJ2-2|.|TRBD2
TGTGCCAGCAGTGAAGCGCGGGGGGCTCAGGGCACCGGGGAGCTGTTTTTT
CASSEARGAQGTGELFF
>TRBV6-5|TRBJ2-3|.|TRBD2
TGTGCCTGCCGACTAGCGGGAGGGCCAGGTACGCAGTATTTT
CACRLAGGPGTQYF
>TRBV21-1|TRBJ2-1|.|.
TGTGCCAGCACCAAGCTCGCTAGCGGGGGGGACTACAATGAGCAGTTCTTC
CASTKLASGGDYNEQFF
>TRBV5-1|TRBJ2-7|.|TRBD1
TGCGCCAGCAGCTGGACCGGGACAGAGATCGACGAGCAGTACTTC
CASSWTGTEIDEQYF